This T cell receptor (beta chain) was identified in a study of shared clonotypes between healthy human individuals. Study conclusions and caveats: When compared with the clonotypes that were shared by all four sorted-subset donors, the non-shared clonotypes turned out to have lower generation probabilities.

Authors' analysis steps: Owing to the provision of junction-only sequences devoid of quality scores by immunoSEQ, filtering differed. Assay: immunoSEQ multiplex PCR; the TCRdb copy retains only in-frame clones and omits some. V, J and clone size are those of that table, while D and trimming were read from the DNA. Of approximately 720,000 clones in the sample, roughly 70% were seen once. Every donor, a Caucasian adult, lived in Nashville, Tennessee. Concerning this clone itself: No antigen is known for it.

Germline assignment: CDR1 SNHLY and CDR2 FYNNEI. Trimming removed 7 bases at V and 6 bases at J, with 13 bases between. This CDR3 has 13 residues. The chain couples TRBV2 to TRBJ2-1, with D perhaps TRBD1 (6 bases). Sequencing used memory CD4+ T cells sorted from blood. This sample's subset: CD45RA-negative fraction. The receptor was isolated from a woman aged 25 to 39 in good health. CDR3 residues: CASKQGFANEQFF. Here the CDR3 DNA reads TGTGCCAGCAAACAGGGATTCGCCAATGAGCAGTTCTTC.